This T cell receptor beta chain originates from a study of T cells in Graves' hyperthyroidism and ophthalmopathy (dated by TCRdb to between 2018 and 2020). About the study as a whole: Peripheral blood samples were taken at the time of initial diagnosis, prior to any treatment. After blood sampling, hyperthyroidism patients were treated with methimazole at a starting dose of 30 mg daily, and ophthalmopathy patients were treated with high-dose intravenous methylprednisolone. Whether ophthalmopathy could be predicted prospectively was tested in an independent validation cohort made up of under 20 hyperthyroidism patients plus 17 patients who later progressed to ophthalmopathy. TCR V-J signatures able to tell the groups apart were searched for in a discovery cohort of 90 to 100 patients, of whom more than 40 had Graves' ophthalmopathy and 57 had stable Graves' hyperthyroidism. The roughly 91 discovery patients were randomly divided into training and test sets at a 7:3 ratio. The paper reports TCR Vbeta CDR3 sequencing of approximately 140 peripheral blood samples: approximately 41 ophthalmopathy, about 75 hyperthyroidism and approximately 17 progressor patients. In roughly six Graves' hyperthyroidism patients, the study also compared T-cell repertoires from thyroid tissue with T-cell repertoires from blood. What the research found in general, with its limitations: Ophthalmopathy was separated from stable hyperthyroidism by a 13 V-J signature model, with 85% to 90% sensitivity and approximately 84% specificity obtained in cross-validation and 80%/75% obtained in testing. Sample size was not statistically predetermined, and investigators were not blinded to group allocation. Most expanded thyroid clonotypes (frequency above 0.001) were also detected in blood, suggesting blood repertoires may reflect thyroid immune responses. In validation, the model predicted progression to ophthalmopathy with over 65% sensitivity and approximately 78% specificity, a median of roughly seven months before onset.

Ophthalmopathy patients had moderately to severely active disease, with a Clinical Activity Score of 3 or more, a NOSPECS grade of 4 or more, and a disease duration of less than 3 months. Any patient with an uncontrolled infection, another autoimmune disease, pregnancy or lactation was excluded. Diagnoses were established on the basis of clinical symptoms, serum thyroxine and TRAb, thyroid ultrasound, and orbital computed tomography. Ficoll-Paque density gradient centrifugation was used to isolate PBMCs from 8 to 10 ml of fresh peripheral blood. Total RNA was extracted using Trizol reagent, and RNA quality was assessed on an Agilent 2100 Bioanalyzer. The TCR beta CDR3 regions were amplified from the RNA transcripts. The first round of RT-PCR for the TCR CDR3 was performed with the HTBI primer set and the Qiagen OneStep RT-PCR kit. Libraries were constructed in a second round of multiplex PCR, after which size selection and purification were carried out. The libraries were sequenced on an Illumina HiSeq2000 using paired-end 100 bp reads. Per the original workflow: SOAPnuke was used to process the raw data, with reads discarded if the reads contained adapters or uncalled bases, had a mean Phred below 15, or lacked an exact constant-primer or identifier match. High-quality paired reads were merged with COPE v1.2.5, and unique nucleotide sequences were defined as clonotypes. MiTCR v1.1 was used to align clonotypes to the IMGT TRBV, TRBD and TRBJ reference segments. Only V-J combinations with frequency above 0.0001, covering about 99% of repertoires, were analysed. A TCS score was defined as the ratio of F50 (clonal expansion) to E x V (chaos), with BLOSUM62-based TCRdist applied between CDR3 peptides within each V-J. Welch's t-statistics and random forest reduced around 510 V-J features to 10 to 15, which were used in a naive Bayes classifier (R e1071). Using fastp at Q25 and MiXCR, TCRdb reprocessed the public reads and kept productive beta chains. Rows matching on CDR3 protein sequence are summarized as one entry with the most common DNA and genes. The V and J calls were determined by TCRdb, not by the authors. The sample includes about 480,000 distinct CDR3 sequences, with roughly a quarter observed a single time. The ten largest account for roughly 10% of the sample.

For this clonotype: Its binding antigen is unknown. No per-base quality is available; no much larger clone lies one base away.

The CDR3 covers 15 residues, taking in both the cysteine and the phenylalanine. Of the read, only the CDR3 DNA is kept; its 45 bases are in frame from base 1. V loses 6 bases, J loses 4 bases, and the germline ends lie 18 bases apart. The sequenced material came from blood. Recombination linked TRBV12-3 or TRBV12-4 to TRBJ1-2, with a tentative D gene TRBD1 over 6 matching bases. The TCR originated in a woman younger than 45 with Graves' ophthalmopathy. At the DNA level, the sequence is TGTGCCAGCAGCGAAGACAGGATTATTCCCTATGGCTACACCTTC. Translation gives CASSEDRIIPYGYTF.